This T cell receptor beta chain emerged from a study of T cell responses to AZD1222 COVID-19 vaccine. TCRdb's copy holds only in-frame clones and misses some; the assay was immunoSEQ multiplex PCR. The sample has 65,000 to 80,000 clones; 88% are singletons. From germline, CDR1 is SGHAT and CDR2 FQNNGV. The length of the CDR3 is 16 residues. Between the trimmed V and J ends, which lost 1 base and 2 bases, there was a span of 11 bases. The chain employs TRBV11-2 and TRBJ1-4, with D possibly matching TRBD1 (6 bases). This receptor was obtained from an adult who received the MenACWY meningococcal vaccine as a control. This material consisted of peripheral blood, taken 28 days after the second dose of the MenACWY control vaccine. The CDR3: CASSLVGGGTNEKLFF. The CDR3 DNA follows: TGTGCCAGCAGCTTAGTAGGTGGGGGCACTAATGAAAAACTGTTTTTT.